Below are 26 T cell receptor beta chains sequenced from a single sample in a study of blood T cell repertoires in COVID-19. Sequencing was performed with immunoSEQ multiplex PCR; in TCRdb, only in-frame clones are kept and a portion is missing. The table shows 250,000 to 350,000 clones, with about nine tenths occurring only once. The sample was PBMCs or T cells enriched from blood (not recorded which). The origin of the receptors is a woman aged 45-60 years who had recovered from COVID-19.

The V and J genes are TRBV7-4 and TRBJ1-5, with 9 nucleotides matching TRBD1. The J segment lost 5 bases and the V segment lost 4 bases, leaving 6 bases of the junction unmatched. The V gene's germline CDR1 is SGHVT and CDR2 SQSDAQ. The CDR3 is 15 residues long. In nucleotides, the CDR3 is TGTGCCAGCAGCTGTGACCGGGACAGGGATCAGCCCCAGCATTTT. Encoded protein: CASSCDRDRDQPQHF.

CDR3 amino acids: CASSLAGTSVPNEQFF. In DNA form, the CDR3 reads TGTGCCAGCAGCTTAGCGGGGACTAGCGTCCCCAATGAGCAGTTCTTC. The V and J genes are TRBV7-2 and TRBJ2-1; 10 bases map to TRBD2. Germline CDR1 and CDR2: SGHTA and FQGNSA. This CDR3 has 16 residues. The V and J ends lost 0 bases and 6 bases, in that order; junction bases with no gene match: 5.

This chain joins TRBV19 and TRBJ1-4; D is uncertain. The germline V and J ends were trimmed by 1 base and 4 bases, with 13 bases remaining between them. CDR3 size: 16 residues. Germline assignment: CDR1 LNHDA and CDR2 SQIVND (reference sequence). The CDR3 here is CASSIVSASYNEKLFF. For the CDR3, the DNA is TGTGCCAGTAGTATAGTCAGCGCCTCTTATAATGAAAAACTGTTTTTT.

The rearrangement joins TRBV19 to TRBJ1-5, with 9 bases aligning to TRBD1. CDR1 is LNHDA, CDR2 SQIVND, per germline (reference sequence). The ends lost 1 base at V and 3 bases at J; junction bases unmatched: 4. The CDR3 is 16 amino acids. CDR3 loop: CASSIAWDRDNQPQHF. DNA of the CDR3: TGTGCCAGTAGTATAGCATGGGACAGGGACAATCAGCCCCAGCATTTT. Filled out from reference TRBV19 and TRBJ1-5, the complete variable domain reads DGGITQSPKYLFRKEGQNVTLSCEQNLNHDAMYWYRQDPGQGLRLIYYSQIVNDFQKGDIAEGYSVSREKKESFPLTVTSAQKNPTAFYLCASSIAWDRDNQPQHFGDGTRLSIL.

V usage is TRBV6-1 and J usage is TRBJ2-7; D is perhaps TRBD1 (5 bases). The CDR3 sequence is 13 residues long. From germline, CDR1 is MNHNS and CDR2 SASEGT. Trimming left V 3 bases short and J 3 bases short, with 9 bases between. The CDR3 DNA reads as TGTGCCAGCAGTGACGATCAGGGCTACGAGCAGTACTTC. The encoded protein is CASSDDQGYEQYF.

V usage is TRBV5-6 and J usage is TRBJ2-1; no reliable D call. Germline V gene lookup returns CDR1 SGHDT and CDR2 YYEEEE. Trimming removed 1 base from V and 0 bases from J, with 11 bases in between. The CDR3 has 16 amino acids. The CDR3 region has the DNA TGTGCCAGCAGCTTGCGTACCGGTAGCTCCTACAATGAGCAGTTCTTC. This codes for CASSLRTGSSYNEQFF.

This chain connects TRBV30 to TRBJ1-6; possibly TRBD1 for D (5 bases). Trimming removed 3 bases from V and 10 bases from J, with 19 bases in between. The CDR3 has 15 amino acids. Per the germline V gene, CDR1 is GTSNPN and CDR2 is SVGIG (reference sequence). The CDR3 protein is CAWSPSRRGGSPLHF. Here the CDR3 DNA reads TGTGCCTGGAGCCCCTCCAGGAGGGGCGGGTCACCCCTCCACTTT.

J is TRBJ2-5 and V is TRBV5-5; possible D gene TRBD1, 5 bases. The V end was cut by 0 bases, the J end by 5 bases, with 8 bases between. The CDR3 length is 13 residues. Germline CDR1 SGHKS, CDR2 YYEKEE (reference sequence). CDR3 sequence reads: CASSLAGSETQYF. In nucleotides, the CDR3 is TGTGCCAGCAGCTTGGCAGGGTCGGAGACCCAGTACTTC.

The chain joins TRBV5-4 to TRBJ2-1; TRBD2 aligns across 10 bases. Germline CDR1 reads SGHNT; CDR2 reads YYREEE (reference sequence). The V gene end was trimmed by 2 bases and the J gene end by 5 bases; junction bases not matched to a gene: 4. The CDR3 sequence is 15 residues long. The DNA of the CDR3 is TGTGCCAGCAGCTTATCTAGCGGGAGCCACAATGAGCAGTTCTTC. It encodes CASSLSSGSHNEQFF.

This clone was seen only once. This sequence joins TRBV6-5 and TRBJ2-3, with TRBD2 matching 9 bases. The germline V gene has CDR1 MNHEY and CDR2 SVGAGI. Trimming removed 10 bases from V and 2 bases from J; junction bases left unmatched: 10. This CDR3 contains 15 residues. The CDR3 sequence: CAIKREDRHTDTQYF. The CDR3 DNA reads as TGTGCCATAAAGCGGGAGGACAGACACACAGATACGCAGTATTTT.

The genes are TRBV4-3 and TRBJ1-1; D is undetermined. Trimming took 0 bases from V and 5 from J, leaving 7 bases between them. Germline CDR1 and CDR2: LGHNA and YSLEER. There are 13 residues in the CDR3. For the CDR3, the DNA is TGCGCCAGCAGCCAAGACCCGAGAACTGAAGCTTTCTTT. As protein: CASSQDPRTEAFF.

The chain links TRBV27 to TRBJ2-7; TRBD2 agrees at 7 bases. V lost 6 bases and J lost 6; bases outside the gene matches: 11. Germline CDR1 is MNHEY and CDR2 is SMNVEV (reference sequence). The CDR3 contains 14 residues. The CDR3 nucleotides read TGTGCCAGCAGCCGAAACCCACTAGCGCTCGAGCAGTACTTC. This codes for CASSRNPLALEQYF.

This rearrangement joins TRBV28 to TRBJ2-7; 11 positions agree with TRBD2. The CDR3 runs to 14 residues. In germline, CDR1 is MDHEN, CDR2 SYDVKM. V lost 9 bases to trimming and J lost 9 bases; unmatched junction nucleotides: 13. The CDR3: CASKTTSGTGGQYF. In DNA, the CDR3 is TGTGCCAGTAAAACGACTAGCGGGACGGGTGGGCAGTACTTC.

The V gene is TRBV25-1, the J gene TRBJ2-1; 7 bases fit TRBD2. The CDR3 contains 14 residues. The germline gives CDR1 MGHDK, CDR2 SYGVNS. V shed 8 bases and J 9 bases; nucleotides not matched to a gene: 13. In nucleotides, the CDR3 is TGTGCCAGCGGGGAGGGACTAACTAGGACTGAGCAGTTCTTC. Protein sequence: CASGEGLTRTEQFF.

The rearrangement links TRBV3-1 (or the pseudogene TRBV3-2) to TRBJ2-5; 9 positions match TRBD2. CDR3 length: 17 residues. V trimming: 2 bases; J trimming: 5 bases; junction bases outside the gene matches: 12. The germline V gene has CDR1 LGHDT and CDR2 YNNKEL (reference sequence). This chain's CDR3 is CASSQWGSGRGGETQYF. CDR3 bases: TGTGCCAGCAGCCAATGGGGTAGCGGGAGAGGTGGTGAGACCCAGTACTTC.

The genes are TRBV19 and TRBJ1-5, with 7 positions matching TRBD1. The germline V gene encodes CDR1 LNHDA and CDR2 SQIVND (reference sequence). Trimming cost V 7 bases and J 0 bases; bases outside gene matches: 12. This CDR3 is 17 amino acids long. The DNA for the CDR3 is TGTGCCAGTAACCAAAGGGGGGACAGATATAGCAATCAGCCCCAGCATTTT. It yields the protein CASNQRGDRYSNQPQHF.

The V call is TRBV24-1, the J call TRBJ2-5, with D possibly matching TRBD1 (5 bases). This CDR3 comprises 18 residues. V lost 4 bases and J 3 bases, leaving 23 bases between the germline ends. Germline V gene data show CDR1 as KGHDR and CDR2 as SFDVKD. In nucleotides, the CDR3 is TGTGCCACCAGTGACCCATTCCCTACAGGTATACCGAAAGAGACCCAGTACTTC. Translating gives CATSDPFPTGIPKETQYF.

The rearrangement links TRBV7-2 to TRBJ2-1, with D possibly TRBD1 on 6 matching bases. The CDR3 length is 16 residues. Germline-derived CDR1 and CDR2 are SGHTA and FQGNSA. The germline V and J ends were trimmed by 1 base and 4 bases, with 14 bases remaining between them. CDR3 region: CASSLEGARGYNEQFF. For the CDR3, the DNA is TGTGCCAGCAGCTTAGAAGGGGCTAGGGGGTACAATGAGCAGTTCTTC.

On this clone itself: The same CDR3 arises from other DNA sequences in this sample as well. This chain joins TRBV19 and TRBJ1-1; a possible D gene is TRBD1 (5 bases). Germline V gene data show CDR1 as LNHDA and CDR2 as SQIVND (reference sequence). The CDR3 consists of 14 residues. Trimming left V 5 bases short and J 1 base short, with 11 bases between. The DNA for the CDR3 is TGTGCCAGTAGTCCCCGGGGGGGGAACACTGAAGCTTTCTTT. It yields the protein CASSPRGGNTEAFF.

The chain couples TRBV7-9 to TRBJ2-2, with D perhaps matching TRBD2 (7 bases). This CDR3 contains 19 residues. Germline CDR1 SEHNR, CDR2 FQNEAQ (reference sequence). Trimming shortened V by 5 bases and J by 6 bases, and 28 bases separated the two germline ends. This CDR3 is CASSIAWGRMREKPGELFF. CDR3 DNA: TGTGCCAGCAGCATCGCGTGGGGGCGTATGCGGGAGAAGCCCGGGGAGCTGTTTTTT.

The gene calls are TRBV4-2 and TRBJ2-1; TRBD1 aligns across 7 bases. Germline-derived CDR1 and CDR2 are LGHNA and YNFKEQ. The junction had 10 bases not matched to a gene; V was cut back by 7 bases and J by 1 base. CDR3 length equals 16 residues. CDR3 DNA: TGTGCCAGCAAAGGGGGCGGGTACTCTTCCTACAATGAGCAGTTCTTC. This translates into CASKGGGYSSYNEQFF.

CDR3 region: CASSLGQGYYNEQFF. CDR3 nucleotide sequence: TGTGCCAGCAGCTTGGGACAGGGGTACTACAATGAGCAGTTCTTC. The chain employs TRBV7-6 and TRBJ2-1; 10 bases fit TRBD1. V trimming: 3 bases; J trimming: 3 bases; junction bases outside the gene matches: 2. The CDR3 is 15 amino acids. Germline V CDR1 and CDR2: SGHVS, FNYEAQ. Variable domain in full (rest from reference TRBV7-6 and TRBJ2-1): GAGVSQSPRYKVTKRGQDVALRCDPISGHVSLYWYRQALGQGPEFLTYFNYEAQQDKSGLPNDRFSAERPEGSISTLTIQRTEQRDSAMYRCASSLGQGYYNEQFFGPGTRLTVL.

To note about this clone: The same CDR3 arises from other DNA sequences in this sample as well. This chain uses TRBV5-1 with TRBJ1-1; unclear D gene. V lost 0 bases and J 2 bases, leaving 8 bases between the germline ends. The germline V gene encodes CDR1 SGHRS and CDR2 YFSETQ. CDR3 length equals 14 residues. The CDR3 protein is CASSLVPGNTEAFF. CDR3 sequence (DNA): TGCGCCAGCAGCTTGGTTCCAGGAAACACTGAAGCTTTCTTT.

Only one count was recorded for this clone. The rearrangement joins TRBV9 to TRBJ2-2; TRBD1 matches at 7 bases. Germline V gives CDR1 SGDLS, CDR2 YYNGEE. The CDR3 is 16 amino acids. Trimming at V came to 4 bases and at J to 3 bases, leaving 9 bases not matched to a gene. The CDR3 DNA reads TGTGCCAGCAGCCCCCAGGGACAGTTATACACCGGGGAGCTGTTTTTT. Protein product: CASSPQGQLYTGELFF. Combining the CDR3 with reference TRBV9 and TRBJ2-2 gives the whole variable domain DSGVTQTPKHLITATGQRVTLRCSPRSGDLSVYWYQQSLDQGLQFLIQYYNGEERAKGNILERFSAQQFPDLHSELNLSSLELGDSALYFCASSPQGQLYTGELFFGEGSRLTVL.

The chain combines TRBV30 with TRBJ1-2, with D perhaps TRBD1 (6 bases). Trimming pared 3 bases from V and 3 bases from J, leaving 17 bases between. The CDR3 sequence is 15 residues long. The germline V gene has CDR1 GTSNPN and CDR2 SVGIG (reference sequence). The DNA for the CDR3 is TGTGCCTGGAGGGCGAGCGGGGGGCAATACTATGGCTACACCTTC. It encodes CAWRASGGQYYGYTF. Variable domain in full (rest from reference TRBV30 and TRBJ1-2): SQTIHQWPATLVQPVGSPLSLECTVEGTSNPNLYWYRQAAGRGLQLLFYSVGIGQISSEVPQNLSASRPQDRQFILSSKKLLLSDSGFYLCAWRASGGQYYGYTFGSGTRLTVV.

The chain uses TRBV11-2 and TRBJ2-1, with D maybe TRBD1 (6 bases). Germline V gene lookup returns CDR1 SGHAT and CDR2 FQNNGV. The CDR3 is 14 residues long. V lost 3 bases, J lost 4 bases, and 10 bases lay in between. For the CDR3, the DNA is TGTGCCAGCAGCTTGAGGGGGTTGTACAATGAGCAGTTCTTC. It translates to CASSLRGLYNEQFF.